Shown below are 10 T cell receptor beta chains from a single sample sequenced in a study of CD8 T cells in ankylosing spondylitis. Study-wide results and caveats: Ankylosing spondylitis blood seemed to carry a telltale TCR beta motif made of about 8 highly homologous variants.

One entry per CDR3 protein, called by TCRdb with MiXCR from the 5' RACE reads. The sample includes approximately 540,000 distinct CDR3 sequences, about 12% seen only once; the top ten take 6.5% to 7%. Antigen specificity for these receptors is unknown. Sequencing input: blood, either unsorted or a sorted T cell fraction (not recorded which). Source of these receptors: a male donor with ankylosing spondylitis.

The chain joins TRBV10-3 to TRBJ1-1, with TRBD1 identical over 9 bases. The germline gives CDR1 ENHRY, CDR2 SYGVKD. V lost 11 bases and J lost 5; bases outside the gene matches: 9. CDR3 size: 13 residues. The CDR3 nucleotides are TGTGCCGTCCGGGACAGGGAGCTTACTGAAGCTTTCTTT. This translates into CAVRDRELTEAFF.

This clonotype was detected a few times. The gene calls are TRBV11-2 and TRBJ2-5; a possible D gene is TRBD1 (6 bases). The V end lost 4 bases, the J end lost 3 bases, and 24 bases lay between the germline ends. In germline, CDR1 is SGHAT, CDR2 FQNNGV. The CDR3 covers 18 residues. The CDR3 reads CASSSLGAGVLGEETQYF. DNA for the CDR3: TGTGCCAGCAGCTCCCTGGGGGCAGGGGTCCTTGGGGAAGAGACCCAGTACTTC.

This clonotype turned up a few times. This chain's CDR3 is CASSLGGLRSGNTIYF. The CDR3 nucleotides read TGCGCCAGCAGCTTGGGGGGACTCCGCTCTGGAAACACCATATATTTT. This chain joins TRBV5-1 and TRBJ1-3, with D maybe TRBD1 (5 bases). This CDR3 is 16 amino acids long. Per the germline V gene, CDR1 is SGHRS and CDR2 is YFSETQ. Between the trimmed V and J ends, which lost 0 bases and 0 bases, there was a span of 10 bases.

This clonotype was detected a few times. The chain employs TRBV5-5 and TRBJ2-5; 8 bases align to TRBD2. This CDR3 has 18 amino acids. V lost 7 bases and J lost 1; bases outside the gene matches: 18. Germline V gene data show CDR1 as SGHKS and CDR2 as YYEKEE (reference sequence). DNA for the CDR3: TGTGCCAGCGCAATAATCGGGACTAGTCTCCCCTTCCAAGAGACCCAGTACTTC. This sequence encodes CASAIIGTSLPFQETQYF.

This clonotype was counted only a few times. The V gene is TRBV12-3 or TRBV12-4, the J gene TRBJ2-2; the D is unclear. V lost 1 base to trimming and J lost 0 bases, with 6 bases between them. This CDR3 has 15 residues. Here the CDR3 reads CASSLDVANTGELFF. Written as DNA, the CDR3 is TGTGCCAGCAGTTTAGACGTAGCGAACACCGGGGAGCTGTTTTTT.

This chain uses TRBV29-1 with TRBJ2-7; D is ambiguous. V lost 6 bases and J 5 bases, leaving 17 bases between the germline ends. CDR3 length equals 13 residues. The germline CDR1 and CDR2 sequences are SQVTM and ANQGSEA. DNA for the CDR3: TGCAGCGTGTGCATCAGTCAAACCGACGAGCAGTACTTC. This translates into CSVCISQTDEQYF.

This clonotype was detected a few times. The chain links TRBV24-1 to TRBJ2-1, with 7 bases aligning to TRBD2. The trim removed 3 bases at V and 9 bases at J, leaving 7 bases unmatched. CDR1 and CDR2 from the germline V gene are KGHDR and SFDVKD. The CDR3 has 14 residues. Here the CDR3 DNA reads TGTGCCACCAGTGATGTGGGACTACGGGGTGAGCAGTTCTTC. Translation gives CATSDVGLRGEQFF.

The table lists this clonotype with a count of one. This rearrangement joins TRBV20-1 to TRBJ1-4, with D unresolved. CDR3 length: 15 residues. V lost 0 bases to trimming and J lost 3 bases, with 11 bases between them. Germline-derived CDR1 and CDR2 are DFQATT and SNEGSKA (reference sequence). This CDR3 reads CSARDSRGANEKLFF. The CDR3 bases are TGCAGTGCTAGAGATTCGAGAGGAGCTAATGAAAAACTGTTTTTT.

This clonotype was seen at least ten times. The rearrangement uses TRBV7-9 and TRBJ1-5, with D possibly matching TRBD1 (6 bases). CDR1 is SEHNR, CDR2 FQNEAQ, per germline (reference sequence). The CDR3 is made up of 16 amino acids. Trimming removed 1 base at V and 2 bases at J, with 12 bases between. CDR3 nucleotide sequence: TGTGCCAGCAGCTTAGGCGCAGGGGCGGGCAATCAGCCCCAGCATTTT. Encoded protein: CASSLGAGAGNQPQHF.

This clonotype was counted only a few times. This chain uses TRBV11-2 with TRBJ2-3; TRBD2 matches at 10 bases. The ends lost 4 bases at V and 2 bases at J; junction bases unmatched: 12. Germline CDR1 is SGHAT and CDR2 is FQNNGV. This CDR3 is built from 18 residues. CDR3 in amino acids: CASSYGLAVNLITDTQYF. In DNA, the CDR3 is TGTGCCAGCAGCTACGGACTAGCGGTAAATCTTATCACAGATACGCAGTATTTT.